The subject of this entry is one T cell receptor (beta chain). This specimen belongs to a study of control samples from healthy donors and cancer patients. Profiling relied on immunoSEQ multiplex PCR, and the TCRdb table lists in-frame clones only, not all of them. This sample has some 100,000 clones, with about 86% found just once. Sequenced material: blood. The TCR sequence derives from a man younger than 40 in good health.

The CDR3 nucleotides read TGTGCCAGCAGCTTCTCTGGGGAGGTATATGGCTACACCTTC. This sequence encodes CASSFSGEVYGYTF. The chain employs TRBV5-8 and TRBJ1-2; D uncertain. From germline, CDR1 is SGHTS and CDR2 YDEGEE. This CDR3 has 14 amino acids. The V gene lost 2 bases and the J gene lost 5 bases, with 13 bases spanning the gap. The complete variable domain, with remaining parts taken from reference TRBV5-8 and TRBJ1-2, reads EAGVTQSPTHLIKTRGQQATLRCSPISGHTSVYWYQQALGLGLQFLLWYDEGEERNRGNFPPRFSGRQFPNYSSELNVNALELEDSALYLCASSFSGEVYGYTFGSGTRLTVV.